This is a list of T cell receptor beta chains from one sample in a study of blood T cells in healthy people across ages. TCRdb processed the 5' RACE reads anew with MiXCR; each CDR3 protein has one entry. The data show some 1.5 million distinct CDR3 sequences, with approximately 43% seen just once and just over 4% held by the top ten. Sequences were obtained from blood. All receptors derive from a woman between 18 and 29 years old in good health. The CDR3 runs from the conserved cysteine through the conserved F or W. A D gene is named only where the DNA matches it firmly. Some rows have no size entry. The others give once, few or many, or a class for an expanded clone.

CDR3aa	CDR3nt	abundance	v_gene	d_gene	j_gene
CASSSALLGINEQYF	TGTGCCAGCAGTTCGGCCCTCTTGGGAATCAATGAGCAGTACTTC	NA	TRBV27	NA	TRBJ2-5
CASSSGVMGNQPQHF	TGTGCCAGCAGTTCCGGGGTGATGGGCAATCAGCCCCAGCATTTT	NA	TRBV6-2/TRBV6-3	NA	TRBJ1-5
CASSLVGLLRSGANVLTF	TGTGCCAGCAGCTTAGTAGGCCTACTCCGCTCTGGGGCCAACGTCCTGACTTTC	NA	TRBV7-2	NA	TRBJ2-6
CASSLVSILSYEQYF	TGTGCCAGCAGCTTAGTATCCATCCTCTCCTACGAGCAGTACTTC	few	TRBV7-2	NA	TRBJ2-7
CASSMGQGSTEAFF	TGTGCCAGCAGCATGGGACAGGGAAGCACTGAAGCTTTCTTT	NA	TRBV11-1	TRBD1	TRBJ1-1
CASSRDLADQETQYF	TGCGCCAGCAGCCGAGATTTAGCGGATCAAGAGACCCAGTACTTC	NA	TRBV4-3	NA	TRBJ2-5
CSVGDSSGNTIYF	TGCAGCGTTGGGGACAGCTCTGGAAACACCATATATTTT	once	TRBV29-1	TRBD1	TRBJ1-3
CASSPTRGQGPEKLFF	TGTGCCAGCAGCCCCACAAGGGGACAGGGGCCCGAAAAACTGTTTTTT	NA	TRBV7-2	TRBD1	TRBJ1-4
CSARAGLAENLYYEQYF	TGCAGTGCTAGAGCTGGACTAGCGGAGAACCTCTACTACGAGCAGTACTTC	few	TRBV20-1	TRBD2	TRBJ2-7
CSARVGASPYNEQYF	TGCAGTGCTAGAGTCGGGGCGAGTCCCTACAATGAGCAGTACTTC	NA	TRBV20-1	NA	TRBJ2-7
CASSPRRGDSNQPQHF	TGTGCCAGCAGCCCAAGACGAGGGGATAGCAATCAGCCCCAGCATTTT	NA	TRBV7-9	NA	TRBJ1-5
CASSLPTTTTNEQFF	TGTGCCAGCAGCTTGCCGACAACTACTACCAATGAGCAGTTCTTC	NA	TRBV5-6	NA	TRBJ2-1
CASSSRPGLQETQYF	TGCGCCAGCAGCTCTCGACCGGGGCTACAAGAGACCCAGTACTTC	NA	TRBV5-1	NA	TRBJ2-5
CASSPGLGHTGELFF	TGTGCCAGCAGCCCGGGACTAGGACACACCGGGGAGCTGTTTTTT	once	TRBV7-3	TRBD2	TRBJ2-2
CTSNPRTGTGYTF	TGTACCAGCAACCCGCGGACAGGGACTGGCTACACCTTC	NA	TRBV12-3/TRBV12-4	TRBD1	TRBJ1-2
CASSEWDTATEAFF	TGTGCCAGCAGTGAATGGGACACAGCCACTGAAGCTTTCTTT	NA	TRBV2	NA	TRBJ1-1
CASSQDRTALNAEAFF	TGCGCCAGCAGCCAAGATCGGACAGCTTTGAACGCTGAAGCTTTCTTT	NA	TRBV4-3	NA	TRBJ1-1
CASSQDFLLGETQFF	TGCGCCAGCAGCCAAGATTTTTTACTCGGAGAGACCCAGTTCTTC	NA	TRBV4-3	NA	TRBJ2-1
CAIRSGTSSTQETQYF	TGTGCCATCAGGTCCGGGACTAGCAGTACCCAAGAGACCCAGTACTTC	NA	TRBV10-3	TRBD2	TRBJ2-5
CASSLSSAGNEQFF	TGTGCCAGCAGTTTGTCTAGCGCTGGCAATGAGCAGTTCTTC	few	TRBV27	NA	TRBJ2-1
CSVQGKGGEQYF	TGCAGCGTACAGGGGAAAGGAGGCGAGCAGTACTTC	many	TRBV29-1	TRBD1	TRBJ2-7
CASTEGYYGYTF	TGTGCCAGTACCGAAGGTTATTATGGCTACACCTTC	once	TRBV19	NA	TRBJ1-2
CNARTVSFQPQHF	TGCAATGCTAGGACGGTGAGCTTTCAGCCCCAGCATTTT	NA	TRBV20-1	NA	TRBJ1-5
CSARDPNRESPAFF	TGCAGTGCTAGAGATCCGAACAGAGAAAGCCCAGCTTTCTTT	few	TRBV20-1	NA	TRBJ1-1
CASSLALGVFDQPQHF	TGTGCCAGCAGTTTAGCGCTGGGGGTTTTTGATCAGCCCCAGCATTTT	NA	TRBV12-3/TRBV12-4	NA	TRBJ1-5
CASSQFHTGELFF	TGCGCCAGCAGCCAATTCCACACCGGGGAGCTGTTTTTT	NA	TRBV4-1	NA	TRBJ2-2
CSARPGLADIYNEQYF	TGCAGTGCTAGACCGGGACTAGCGGATATCTACAATGAGCAGTACTTC	NA	TRBV20-1	TRBD2	TRBJ2-7
CASAIGTSGINERFF	TGTGCCAGCGCCATAGGGACTAGCGGGATAAATGAGCGGTTCTTC	NA	TRBV27	TRBD2	TRBJ2-1
CASSFRGGFNEQFF	TGTGCCAGCAGCTTCAGGGGCGGGTTCAATGAGCAGTTCTTC	NA	TRBV12-3/TRBV12-4	NA	TRBJ2-1
CVSSSGQGQRGRNEQFF	TGTGTCAGCAGCTCAGGACAGGGACAGCGGGGGAGGAATGAGCAGTTCTTC	NA	TRBV7-2	NA	TRBJ2-1
CSDRGGKSYEQYF	TGCAGTGATAGGGGTGGGAAATCCTACGAGCAGTACTTC	NA	TRBV20-1	NA	TRBJ2-7
CASSLGFVPYNEQFF	TGTGCCAGCAGCTTAGGTTTCGTCCCTTACAATGAGCAGTTCTTC	NA	TRBV7-2	NA	TRBJ2-1
CSVEEMGLAGDYEQYF	TGCAGCGTTGAAGAAATGGGACTAGCGGGAGACTACGAGCAGTACTTC	NA	TRBV29-1	TRBD2	TRBJ2-7
CADRDTNTEAFF	TGTGCCGACCGGGACACCAACACTGAAGCTTTCTTT	NA	TRBV7-9	NA	TRBJ1-1
CATSDRPGLAGGRAYNEQYF	TGTGCCACCAGTGATCGACCGGGACTAGCGGGAGGGAGAGCCTACAATGAGCAGTACTTC	NA	TRBV24-1	TRBD2	TRBJ2-5
CASSHRRSTDTQYF	TGCGCCAGCAGTCACAGACGGAGCACAGATACGCAGTATTTT	NA	TRBV4-3	NA	TRBJ2-3
CAISSDRPLANYGYTF	TGTGCCATCAGCTCGGACAGGCCATTAGCTAACTATGGCTACACCTTC	NA	TRBV10-3	TRBD1	TRBJ1-2